The next 18 T cell receptor beta chains were all read from a single sample in a study of identical twins. TCRdb reprocessed the 5' RACE reads with MiXCR, giving one entry per CDR3 protein. The data show roughly 1.6 million distinct CDR3 sequences, under 35% seen once. Sequencing input: cord blood. The origin of the receptors is a newborn girl in good health.

This chain uses TRBV7-8 with TRBJ1-5; D may be TRBD1 (5 bases). The CDR3 sequence is 14 residues long. V gave up 4 bases and J gave up 3 bases, with 10 bases separating them. CDR1 and CDR2 (germline): SGHVS, FQNEAQ. The CDR3 DNA is TGTGCCAGCAGCTCCCGGGACGCCAATCAGCCCCAGCATTTT. It specifies CASSSRDANQPQHF.

This chain links TRBV27 with TRBJ2-2, with a weak D call TRBD2 (7 bases). The CDR3 covers 15 residues. The V and J ends lost 4 bases and 4 bases respectively, with 13 bases between them. Germline V gene lookup returns CDR1 MNHEY and CDR2 SMNVEV (reference sequence). This CDR3 is CASSWWGGSTGELFF. The CDR3 DNA follows: TGTGCCAGCAGTTGGTGGGGGGGCAGCACCGGGGAGCTGTTTTTT.

The sample holds a few counts of this clonotype. The V and J genes are TRBV7-2 and TRBJ2-1; TRBD2 agrees at 7 bases. CDR1 and CDR2 from the germline V gene are SGHTA and FQGNSA. The CDR3 contains 15 residues. Trimming removed 6 bases from V and 3 bases from J; junction bases left unmatched: 8. CDR3 in amino acids: CASRSRLADYNEQFF. CDR3 in DNA: TGTGCCAGCAGGTCCCGGCTAGCGGACTACAATGAGCAGTTCTTC.

This rearrangement joins TRBV20-1 to TRBJ1-2; D not resolved. Germline CDR1 reads DFQATT; CDR2 reads SNEGSKA (reference sequence). The CDR3 is 14 residues long. V was clipped by 0 bases and J by 2 bases, with 10 bases between them. In nucleotides, the CDR3 is TGCAGTGCTAGAGAGAGGGTTGGGAACTATGGCTACACCTTC. It is translated as CSARERVGNYGYTF.

The CDR3 DNA follows: TGCGCCAGCAGCCAAAAGGGACTAGGATACAATGAGCAGTTCTTC. The encoded protein is CASSQKGLGYNEQFF. The rearrangement links TRBV4-1 to TRBJ2-1; 8 bases are shared with TRBD2. The CDR3 consists of 15 residues. The J segment lost 4 bases and the V segment lost 2 bases, leaving 4 bases of the junction unmatched. In germline, CDR1 is MGHRA, CDR2 YSYEKL.

The J gene is TRBJ2-1, the V gene TRBV5-1; D might be TRBD2 (5 bases). The closer fit of TRBJ2-7 to the DNA end suggests the J call may be wrong. Looked up from germline, CDR1 is SGHRS and CDR2 is YFSETQ. This CDR3 spans 17 amino acids. CDR3 residues: CASSLRYSLVAYNEQYF. For the CDR3, the DNA is TGCGCCAGCAGCTTGAGGTACTCACTAGTCGCCTACAATGAGCAGTACTTC.

This clonotype has a count of ten or more. The chain recombines TRBV3-1 with TRBJ1-2, with 8 bases fitting TRBD1. The length of the CDR3 is 13 residues. Germline assignment: CDR1 LGHDT and CDR2 YNNKEL (reference sequence). The V gene end was trimmed by 4 bases and the J gene end by 5 bases; junction bases not matched to a gene: 3. The chain's CDR3 is CASSRTGKYGYTF. The CDR3 DNA follows: TGTGCCAGCAGCCGGACAGGGAAGTATGGCTACACCTTC.

The chain carries TRBV10-2 and TRBJ1-2, with 7 bases lining up with TRBD1. The V segment lost 6 bases and the J segment 3 bases; nucleotides outside the gene matches: 10. Per the germline V gene, CDR1 is WSHSY and CDR2 is SAAADI. The CDR3 has 15 residues. CDR3 region: CASSRQGLVDYGYTF. The CDR3 coding sequence is TGCGCCAGCAGCAGACAGGGCCTGGTGGACTATGGCTACACCTTC.

This chain joins TRBV3-1 and TRBJ2-1; possibly TRBD2 for D (6 bases). Trimming stripped 0 bases from V and 5 bases from J, with 11 bases between. CDR3 size: 15 residues. CDR1 and CDR2 from the germline V gene are LGHDT and YNNKEL (reference sequence). CDR3 sequence reads: CASSQDMGTHNEQFF. The DNA of the CDR3 is TGTGCCAGCAGCCAAGATATGGGGACTCACAATGAGCAGTTCTTC.

The rearrangement links TRBV2 to TRBJ1-2, with D possibly TRBD1 on 6 matching bases. Deletions cut 5 bases from V and 2 bases from J, with 18 bases between. This CDR3 spans 16 amino acids. CDR1 SNHLY and CDR2 FYNNEI come from the germline V gene. CDR3 sequence: CASSFPRIDRNYGYTF. In DNA form, the CDR3 reads TGTGCCAGCAGTTTCCCCCGTATTGACAGGAACTATGGCTACACCTTC.

The chain recombines TRBV14 with TRBJ1-1; D unclear. The CDR3 length is 12 residues. Germline V lookup: CDR1 SGHDN, CDR2 FVKESK. Trimming shortened V by 1 base and J by 6 bases, and 6 bases separated the two germline ends. CDR3 nucleotides: TGTGCCAGCAGCCAAGCGCAGGCTGAAGCTTTCTTT. Amino acids: CASSQAQAEAFF.

This chain joins TRBV20-1 and TRBJ2-5, with D uncertain. The DNA end favors TRBJ2-7, so the J call may be wrong. The CDR3 totals 14 residues. Germline V CDR1 and CDR2: DFQATT, SNEGSKA (reference sequence). CDR3 bases: TGCAGTGCTAGGCTCGGAAGGGTCCCGTACGAGCAGTACTTC. Its translation: CSARLGRVPYEQYF.

This clonotype appeared a few times. The chain is built from TRBV27 and TRBJ2-7; D remains ambiguous. V dropped 0 bases and J dropped 0 bases, with 12 bases sitting between them. CDR3 length: 16 amino acids. The V gene's germline CDR1 is MNHEY and CDR2 SMNVEV (reference sequence). The CDR3 DNA sequence: TGTGCCAGCAGTTTATCGACCGGGCTCCTCTCCTACGAGCAGTACTTC. It yields the protein CASSLSTGLLSYEQYF.

The rearrangement uses TRBV7-2 and TRBJ2-3; 9 nucleotides match TRBD2. The CDR3 is 17 amino acids. V lost 2 bases, J lost 3 bases, and 9 bases stayed unmatched. In germline, CDR1 is SGHTA, CDR2 FQGNSA. The CDR3 coding sequence is TGTGCCAGCAGCTTATCATTGCGGCGGGGGGGGACAGATACGCAGTATTTT. Its protein product is CASSLSLRRGGTDTQYF.

The chain combines TRBV7-2 with TRBJ2-1; either TRBD1 or TRBD2 may fit D (5 bases each). CDR3 length equals 15 residues. Germline V gene lookup returns CDR1 SGHTA and CDR2 FQGNSA. Trimming removed 4 bases from V and 6 bases from J, with 16 bases in between. CDR3 DNA: TGTGCCAGCAGCTCCGCCGGGACGCATTTCAATGAGCAGTTCTTC. This codes for CASSSAGTHFNEQFF.

On this clonotype itself: Given a much more abundant clone one base away, this may be a read error. The chain joins TRBV5-1 to TRBJ2-7; D gene ambiguous. The ends were cut back, 1 base at V and 7 bases at J, with 15 bases in the middle. CDR3 length: 14 amino acids. Germline V gene data show CDR1 as SGHRS and CDR2 as YFSETQ. The CDR3 here is CASSLNARNNEQYF. CDR3 bases: TGCGCCAGCAGCTTGAACGCACGGAACAATGAGCAGTACTTC.

To note about this clonotype: With a much larger clone just one base away, this may be a read error. This sequence joins TRBV10-3 and TRBJ2-1, with TRBD1 identical over 7 bases. This CDR3 spans 13 amino acids. Germline V gene sequence: CDR1 ENHRY, CDR2 SYGVKD. V shed 8 bases and J 13 bases; nucleotides not matched to a gene: 14. The CDR3 bases are TGTGCCATCGGGTCAGGGGGTGTTGAGACCCAGTTCTTC. Protein: CAIGSGGVETQFF.

The gene calls are TRBV4-2 and TRBJ2-3, with no clear D. CDR3 length: 14 amino acids. V lost 2 bases to trimming and J lost 3 bases, with 9 bases between them. The germline CDR1 and CDR2 sequences are LGHNA and YNFKEQ. The CDR3 reads CASSQLGSTDTQYF. As DNA, the CDR3 is TGTGCCAGCAGCCAACTAGGATCGACAGATACGCAGTATTTT.